This paragraph reports one T cell receptor (beta chain). The libraries were made with immunoSEQ v3. The method was immunoSEQ multiplex PCR; TCRdb's version includes in-frame clones alone and lacks a portion of them. There are 50,000 to 65,000 clones in the sample; around four fifths occur only once, and approximately 3% lies in the top ten. The sample belongs to a study of TIL therapy for anti-PD-1-resistant metastatic lung cancer. As to time point: pre-treatment sample, taken before nivolumab and TIL therapy. The receptor was isolated from a person between 30 and 80 years old with non-small cell lung cancer. Sequenced material: blood, taken at baseline.

CDR3 bases: TGTGCCAGCAGTTTATTAGGGCCTACGGAAGATACGCAGTATTTT. Residues: CASSLLGPTEDTQYF. The rearrangement joins TRBV6-5 to TRBJ2-3; D is unresolved. CDR1 is MNHEY, CDR2 SVGAGI, per germline. The length of the CDR3 is 15 residues. Deletions cut 4 bases from V and 5 bases from J, with 16 bases between.